This TCR beta chain was observed in a study of blood T cell repertoires in COVID-19. Study at large: Both acute and convalescent COVID-19 samples were obtained from the United States, Italy and Spain. T cells, B-cell-depleted T cells, or PBMCs supplied cDNA or gDNA.

Seattle's enrolled individuals joined amid active infection and were then monitored longitudinally. Authors' methods: Estimates of nucleated cell counts were drawn from the amplification of reference gene primers. Data came from immunoSEQ multiplex PCR; TCRdb stores just in-frame clones and leaves some out. The V and J calls and clone size were taken over from that table, and D and trimming were inferred from the DNA. Of roughly 280,000 clones in the sample, 85% to 90% were seen once. The germline V and J ends were trimmed by 1 base and 2 bases, with 12 bases remaining between them. CDR1 LNHDA and CDR2 SQIVND come from the germline V gene (reference sequence). The CDR3 length is 16 residues.

The sample taken for sequencing was peripheral blood. The receptor was derived from an older woman with COVID-19, enrolled during active disease. The V call is TRBV19, the J call TRBJ1-5, with unresolved D. CDR3 bases: TGTGCCAGTAGTATAGTAGAGGGCGCAGGCAATCAGCCCCAGCATTTT. This gives the protein CASSIVEGAGNQPQHF.